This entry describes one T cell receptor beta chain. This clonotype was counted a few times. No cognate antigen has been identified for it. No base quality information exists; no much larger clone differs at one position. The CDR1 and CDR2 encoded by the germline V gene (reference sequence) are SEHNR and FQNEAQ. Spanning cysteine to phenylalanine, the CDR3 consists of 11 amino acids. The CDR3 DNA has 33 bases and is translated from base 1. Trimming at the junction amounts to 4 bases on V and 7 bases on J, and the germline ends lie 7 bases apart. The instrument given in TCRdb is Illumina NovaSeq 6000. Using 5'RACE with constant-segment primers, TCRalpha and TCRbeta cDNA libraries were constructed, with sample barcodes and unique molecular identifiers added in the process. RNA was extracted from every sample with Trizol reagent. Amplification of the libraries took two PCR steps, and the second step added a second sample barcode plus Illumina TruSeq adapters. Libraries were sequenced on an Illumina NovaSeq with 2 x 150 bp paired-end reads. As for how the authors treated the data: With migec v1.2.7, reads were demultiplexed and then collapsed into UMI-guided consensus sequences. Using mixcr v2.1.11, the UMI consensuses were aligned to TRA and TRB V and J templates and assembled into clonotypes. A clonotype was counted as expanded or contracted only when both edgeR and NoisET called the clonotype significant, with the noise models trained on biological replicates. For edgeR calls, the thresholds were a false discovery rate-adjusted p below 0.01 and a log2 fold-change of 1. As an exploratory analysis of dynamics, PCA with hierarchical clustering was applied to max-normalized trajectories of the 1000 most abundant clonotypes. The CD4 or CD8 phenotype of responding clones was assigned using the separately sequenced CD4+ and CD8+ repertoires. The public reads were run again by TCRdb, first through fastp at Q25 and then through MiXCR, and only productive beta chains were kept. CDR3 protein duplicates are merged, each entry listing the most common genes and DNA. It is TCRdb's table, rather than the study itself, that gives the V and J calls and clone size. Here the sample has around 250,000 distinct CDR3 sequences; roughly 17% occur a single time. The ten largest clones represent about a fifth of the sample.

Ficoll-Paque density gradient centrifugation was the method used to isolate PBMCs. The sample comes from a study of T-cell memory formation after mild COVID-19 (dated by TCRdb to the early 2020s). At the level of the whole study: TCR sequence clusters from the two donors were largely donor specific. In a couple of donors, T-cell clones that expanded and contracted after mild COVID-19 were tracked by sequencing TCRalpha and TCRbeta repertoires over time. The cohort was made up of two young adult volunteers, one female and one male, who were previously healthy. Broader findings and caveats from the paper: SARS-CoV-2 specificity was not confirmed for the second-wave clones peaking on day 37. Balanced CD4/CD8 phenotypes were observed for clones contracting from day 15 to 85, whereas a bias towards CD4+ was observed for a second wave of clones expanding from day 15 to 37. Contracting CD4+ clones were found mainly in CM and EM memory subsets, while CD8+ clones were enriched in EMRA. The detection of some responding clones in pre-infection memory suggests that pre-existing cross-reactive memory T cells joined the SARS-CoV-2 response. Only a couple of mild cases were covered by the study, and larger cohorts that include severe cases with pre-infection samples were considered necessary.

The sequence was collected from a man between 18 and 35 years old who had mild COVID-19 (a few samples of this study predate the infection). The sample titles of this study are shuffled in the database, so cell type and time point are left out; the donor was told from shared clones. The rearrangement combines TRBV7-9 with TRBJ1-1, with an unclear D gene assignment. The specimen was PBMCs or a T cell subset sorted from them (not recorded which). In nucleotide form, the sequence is TGTGCCAGCAGCTCCACGGATGAAGCTTTCTTT. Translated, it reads CASSSTDEAFF.